The clone carrying this TCR beta chain appeared a few times. Its target is unknown. This specimen belongs to a study of T cells in Graves' hyperthyroidism and ophthalmopathy. Study context: The initial diagnosis was the point when peripheral blood was collected, ahead of any treatment.

Study-wide points: Ophthalmopathy onset followed model prediction by a median about 6.5 months. Most clonotypes that expanded in the thyroid above 0.001 also showed up in blood.

RNA transcripts yielded amplified TCR beta CDR3 regions. Carried out on the TCR CDR3, a first-round RT-PCR used the HTBI primer set. Using its own MiXCR run on the multiplex PCR reads, TCRdb lists one record per CDR3 protein. The table shows hundreds of thousands of distinct CDR3 sequences, with about 14% occurring only once. The V gene end was trimmed by 6 bases and the J gene end by 6 bases; junction bases not matched to a gene: 13. The CDR3 has 16 residues. From germline, CDR1 is SNHLY and CDR2 FYNNEI. The material sequenced was blood. The chain links TRBV2 to TRBJ2-2; TRBD2 agrees at 7 bases. The TCR originated in a woman aged 18-30 years with Graves' hyperthyroidism. The CDR3 is CASRTSPHFVAGELFF. The CDR3 bases are TGTGCCAGCAGGACTAGCCCCCACTTTGTGGCCGGGGAGCTGTTTTTT. Full variable domain (rest looked up from reference TRBV2 and TRBJ2-2): EPEVTQTPSHQVTQMGQEVILRCVPISNHLYFYWYRQILGQKVEFLVSFYNNEISEKSEIFDDQFSVERPDGSNFTLKIRSTKLEDSAMYFCASRTSPHFVAGELFFGEGSRLTVL.